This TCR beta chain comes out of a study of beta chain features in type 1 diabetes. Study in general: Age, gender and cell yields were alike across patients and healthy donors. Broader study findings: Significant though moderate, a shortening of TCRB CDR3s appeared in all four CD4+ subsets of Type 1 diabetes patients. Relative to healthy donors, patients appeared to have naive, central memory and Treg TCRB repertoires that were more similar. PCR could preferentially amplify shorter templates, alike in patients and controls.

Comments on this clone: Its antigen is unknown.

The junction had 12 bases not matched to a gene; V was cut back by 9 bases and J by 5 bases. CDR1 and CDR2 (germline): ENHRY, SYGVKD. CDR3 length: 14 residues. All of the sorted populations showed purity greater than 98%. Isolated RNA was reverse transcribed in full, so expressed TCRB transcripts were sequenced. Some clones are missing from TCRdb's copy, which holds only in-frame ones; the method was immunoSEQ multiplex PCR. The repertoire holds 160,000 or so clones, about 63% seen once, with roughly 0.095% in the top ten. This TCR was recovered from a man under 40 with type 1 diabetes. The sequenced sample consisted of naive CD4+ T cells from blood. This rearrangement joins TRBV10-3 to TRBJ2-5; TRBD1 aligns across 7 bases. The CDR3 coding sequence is TGTGCCATAGGGACAGTTGTTAGCTGGGAGACCCAGTACTTC. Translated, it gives CAIGTVVSWETQYF.